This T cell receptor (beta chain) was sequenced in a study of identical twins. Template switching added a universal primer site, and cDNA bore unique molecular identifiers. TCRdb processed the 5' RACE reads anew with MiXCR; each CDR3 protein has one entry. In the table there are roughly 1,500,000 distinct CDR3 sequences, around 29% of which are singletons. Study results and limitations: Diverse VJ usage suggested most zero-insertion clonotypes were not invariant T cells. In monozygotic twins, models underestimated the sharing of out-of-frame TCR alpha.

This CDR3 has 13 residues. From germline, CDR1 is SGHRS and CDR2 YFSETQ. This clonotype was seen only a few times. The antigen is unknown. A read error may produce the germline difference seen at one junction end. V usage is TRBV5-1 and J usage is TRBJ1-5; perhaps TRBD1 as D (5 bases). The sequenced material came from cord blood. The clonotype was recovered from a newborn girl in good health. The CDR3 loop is CASSLAGEPPQHF. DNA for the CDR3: TGTGCCAGCAGCTTGGCGGGGGAACCGCCCCAGCATTTT.